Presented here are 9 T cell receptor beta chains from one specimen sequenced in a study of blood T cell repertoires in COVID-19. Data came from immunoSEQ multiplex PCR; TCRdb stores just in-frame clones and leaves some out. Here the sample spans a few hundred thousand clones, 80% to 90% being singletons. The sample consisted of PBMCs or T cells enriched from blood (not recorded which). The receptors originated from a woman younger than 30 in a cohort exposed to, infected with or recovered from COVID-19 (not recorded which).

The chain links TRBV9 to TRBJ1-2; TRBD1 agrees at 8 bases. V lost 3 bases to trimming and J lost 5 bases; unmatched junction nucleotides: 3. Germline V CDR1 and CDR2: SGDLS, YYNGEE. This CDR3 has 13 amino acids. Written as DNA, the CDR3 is TGTGCCAGCAGCGGACAGGGGAGGTATGGCTACACCTTC. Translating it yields CASSGQGRYGYTF.

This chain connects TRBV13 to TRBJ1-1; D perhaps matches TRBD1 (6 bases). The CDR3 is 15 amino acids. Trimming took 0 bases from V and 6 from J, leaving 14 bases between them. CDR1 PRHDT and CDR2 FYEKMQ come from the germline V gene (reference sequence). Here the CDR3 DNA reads TGTGCCAGCAGCTTAGGAGGGGGAATGGGTTCTGAAGCTTTCTTT. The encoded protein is CASSLGGGMGSEAFF.

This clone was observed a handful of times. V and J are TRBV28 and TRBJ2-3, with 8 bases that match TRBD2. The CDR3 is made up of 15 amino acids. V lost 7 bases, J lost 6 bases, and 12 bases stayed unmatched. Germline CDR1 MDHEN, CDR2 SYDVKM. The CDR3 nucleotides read TGTGCCAGCACCCCCCGGAGCGGGAGCCTGGATACGCAGTATTTT. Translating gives CASTPRSGSLDTQYF.

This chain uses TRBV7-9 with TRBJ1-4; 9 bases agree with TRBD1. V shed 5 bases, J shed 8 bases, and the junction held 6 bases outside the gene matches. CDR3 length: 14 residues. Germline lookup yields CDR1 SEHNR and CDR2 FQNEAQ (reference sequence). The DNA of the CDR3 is TGTGCCAGCAGCACCGGACAGGGGCACGAAAAACTGTTTTTT. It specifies CASSTGQGHEKLFF.

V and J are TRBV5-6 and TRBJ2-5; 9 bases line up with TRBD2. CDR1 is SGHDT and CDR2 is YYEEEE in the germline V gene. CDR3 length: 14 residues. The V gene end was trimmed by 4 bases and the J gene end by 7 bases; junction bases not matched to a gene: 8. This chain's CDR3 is CASSEGLASGTQYF. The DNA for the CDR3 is TGTGCCAGCAGCGAGGGACTAGCCTCAGGGACCCAGTACTTC.

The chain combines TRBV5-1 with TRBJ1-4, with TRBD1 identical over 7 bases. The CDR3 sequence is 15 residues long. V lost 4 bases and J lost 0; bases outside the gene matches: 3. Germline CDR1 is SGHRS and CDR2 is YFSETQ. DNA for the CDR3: TGCGCCAGCAGCGCCGGGACAGCAACTAATGAAAAACTGTTTTTT. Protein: CASSAGTATNEKLFF.

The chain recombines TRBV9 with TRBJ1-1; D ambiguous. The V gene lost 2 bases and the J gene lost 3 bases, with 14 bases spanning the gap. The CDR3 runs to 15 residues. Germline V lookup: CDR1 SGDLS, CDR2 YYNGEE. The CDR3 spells CASSVHVEPDTEAFF. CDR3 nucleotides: TGTGCCAGCAGCGTCCACGTTGAACCGGACACTGAAGCTTTCTTT.

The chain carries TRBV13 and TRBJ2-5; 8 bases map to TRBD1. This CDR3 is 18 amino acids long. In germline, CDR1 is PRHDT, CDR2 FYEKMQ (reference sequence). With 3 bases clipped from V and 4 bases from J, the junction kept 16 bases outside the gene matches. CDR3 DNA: TGTGCCAGCAGCTTGCGCTTCCGGACAGGGACAAGACGAGAGACCCAGTACTTC. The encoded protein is CASSLRFRTGTRRETQYF. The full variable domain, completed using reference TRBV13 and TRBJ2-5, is AAGVIQSPRHLIKEKRETATLKCYPIPRHDTVYWYQQGPGQDPQFLISFYEKMQSDKGSIPDRFSAQQFSDYHSELNMSSLELGDSALYFCASSLRFRTGTRRETQYFGPGTRLLVL.

Written as DNA, the CDR3 is TGTGCCAGCAGCTTAAGACAGGGTGGGGGCACTGAAGCTTTCTTT. Protein: CASSLRQGGGTEAFF. This rearrangement joins TRBV9 to TRBJ1-1; 7 nucleotides agree with TRBD1. This CDR3 is built from 15 residues. Per the germline V gene, CDR1 is SGDLS and CDR2 is YYNGEE. V dropped 4 bases and J dropped 4; count of bases not matched to a gene: 10.